This TCR delta chain is drawn from a study of γδ T cells in repeated Plasmodium falciparum infection. The wider study: Timepoints: baseline, immediately before selected infections, and 21 days after every infection.

TCRdb re-processed the multiplex PCR reads via CATT. The sample has 85,000 to 100,000 delta-chain clones, less than 1% seen once. Gammadelta T cells were flow-sorted from PBMC into Vgamma9/Vdelta2+ and Vdelta2-negative populations for bulk analysis. Per the germline V gene, CDR1 is TSWWSYY and CDR2 is QGS. Germline trimming cut 0 bases from V and 5 bases from J; bases unmatched to any gene: 24. The CDR3 length is 23 residues. This clone was detected only a few times. One base separates it from a far larger clone, so it is likely a read error. This sample also contains other DNA sequences that code for the same CDR3.

Sequenced material: gamma-delta T cells from blood. The receptor was isolated from a pool of human donors (malaria-infected and uninfected, not separated). V and J are TRDV1 and TRDJ1; TRDD3 aligns across 13 bases. CDR3 loop: CALGELGPTRYWGIRSAADKLIF. The DNA for the CDR3 is TGTGCTCTTGGGGAACTCGGACCTACCCGCTACTGGGGGATACGTTCGGCCGCTGATAAACTCATCTTT.